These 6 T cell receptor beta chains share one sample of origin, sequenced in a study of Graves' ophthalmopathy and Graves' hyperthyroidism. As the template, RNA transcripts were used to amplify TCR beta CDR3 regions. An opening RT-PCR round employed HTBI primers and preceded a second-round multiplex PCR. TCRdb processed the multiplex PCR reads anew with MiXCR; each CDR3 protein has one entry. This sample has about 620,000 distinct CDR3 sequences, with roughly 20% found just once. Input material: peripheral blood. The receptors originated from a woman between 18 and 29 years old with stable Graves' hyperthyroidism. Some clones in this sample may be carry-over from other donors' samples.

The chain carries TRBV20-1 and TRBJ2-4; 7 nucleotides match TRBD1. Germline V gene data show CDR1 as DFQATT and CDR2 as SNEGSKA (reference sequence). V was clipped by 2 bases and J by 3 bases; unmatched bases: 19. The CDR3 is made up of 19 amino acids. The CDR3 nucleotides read TGCAGTGCTAGATCCACTCTCGGACAGGCCCCAAGTGGCAAAAACATTCAGTACTTC. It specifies CSARSTLGQAPSGKNIQYF.

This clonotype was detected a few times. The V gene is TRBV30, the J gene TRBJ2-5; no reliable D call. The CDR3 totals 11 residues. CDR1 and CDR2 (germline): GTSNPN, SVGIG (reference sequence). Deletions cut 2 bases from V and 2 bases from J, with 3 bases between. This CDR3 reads CAWSRQETQYF. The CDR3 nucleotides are TGTGCCTGGAGTAGACAAGAGACCCAGTACTTC.

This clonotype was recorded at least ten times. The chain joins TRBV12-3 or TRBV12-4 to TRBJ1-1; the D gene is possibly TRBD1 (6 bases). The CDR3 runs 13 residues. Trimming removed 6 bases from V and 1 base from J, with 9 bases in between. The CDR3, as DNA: TGTGCCAGCAGAGGGGACACGAACACTGAAGCTTTCTTT. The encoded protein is CASRGDTNTEAFF.

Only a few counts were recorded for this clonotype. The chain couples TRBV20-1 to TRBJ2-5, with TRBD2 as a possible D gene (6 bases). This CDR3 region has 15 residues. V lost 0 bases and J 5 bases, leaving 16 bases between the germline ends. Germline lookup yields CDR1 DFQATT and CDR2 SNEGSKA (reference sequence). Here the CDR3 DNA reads TGCAGTGCTAGAGATGGCGGGATCGAGGGGGAGACCCAGTACTTC. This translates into CSARDGGIEGETQYF.

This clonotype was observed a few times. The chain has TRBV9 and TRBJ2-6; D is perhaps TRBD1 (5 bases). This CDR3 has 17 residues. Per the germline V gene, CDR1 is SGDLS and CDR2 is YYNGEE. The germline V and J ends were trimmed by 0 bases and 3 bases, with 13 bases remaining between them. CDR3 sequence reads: CASSVVTGLVGANVLTF. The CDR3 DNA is TGTGCCAGCAGCGTAGTTACAGGCCTGGTTGGGGCCAACGTCCTGACTTTC.

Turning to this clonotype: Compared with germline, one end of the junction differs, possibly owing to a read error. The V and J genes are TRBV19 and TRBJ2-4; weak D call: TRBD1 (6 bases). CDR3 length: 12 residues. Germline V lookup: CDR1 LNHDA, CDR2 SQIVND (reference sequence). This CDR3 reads CASSPRWDIKYF. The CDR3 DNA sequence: TGTGCCAGTAGTCCGAGGTGGGACATTAAGTACTTC. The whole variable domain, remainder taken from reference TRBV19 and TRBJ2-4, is DGGITQSPKYLFRKEGQNVTLSCEQNLNHDAMYWYRQDPGQGLRLIYYSQIVNDFQKGDIAEGYSVSREKKESFPLTVTSAQKNPTAFYLCASSPRWDIKYFGAGTRLSVL.